The rows below give T cell receptor beta chains drawn from one sample of a study of cytomegalovirus exposure and HLA in healthy donors. Measured with immunoSEQ multiplex PCR; TCRdb has only the in-frame clones, and not every one. Its table lists approximately 58,000 clones. Sequenced input: PBMCs. The receptors come from a man aged 25-45 years in good health and CMV-seropositive. CDR3s leave out the opening cysteine and the closing phenylalanine or tryptophan.

j_call: TRBJ2-2
v_call: TRBV4-2
cdr3_length: 14
cdr3_aa: ASSQGTVINSGELF

j_call: TRBJ1-2
v_call: TRBV5-8
cdr3_length: 14
cdr3_aa: ASSGRDRGPDYGYT

j_call: TRBJ1-1
v_call: TRBV10-3
cdr3_length: 11
cdr3_aa: AISEGTGSEAF

j_call: TRBJ2-7
v_call: TRBV19
cdr3_length: 12
cdr3_aa: ASSLAGGPYEQY

j_call: TRBJ1-2
v_call: TRBV29-1
cdr3_length: 10
cdr3_aa: SVLATVTGYT

j_call: TRBJ1-5
v_call: TRBV4-1
cdr3_length: 13
cdr3_aa: ASSPWDSLNQPQH

j_call: TRBJ1-5
v_call: TRBV27
cdr3_length: 11
cdr3_aa: ASKRGVNQPQH

j_call: TRBJ1-6
v_call: TRBV5-1
cdr3_length: 12
cdr3_aa: ASSTGGVRSPLH

j_call: TRBJ2-5
v_call: TRBV18
cdr3_length: 14
cdr3_aa: ASSPLASGLQETQY

j_call: TRBJ2-7
v_call: TRBV7-2
cdr3_length: 14
cdr3_aa: ASSLVWGGLSYEQY

j_call: TRBJ1-2
v_call: TRBV4-2
cdr3_length: 11
cdr3_aa: ASSQDGPFGYT

j_call: TRBJ1-2
v_call: TRBV11-3
cdr3_length: 12
cdr3_aa: ASTPPIGGGGYT

j_call: TRBJ2-7
v_call: TRBV4-1
cdr3_length: 12
cdr3_aa: ASRIRQGKYEQY

j_call: TRBJ1-1
v_call: TRBV6-5
cdr3_length: 13
cdr3_aa: ASSGNGQANTEAF

j_call: TRBJ1-6
v_call: TRBV27
cdr3_length: 17
cdr3_aa: ASSLSSSGAGTGNSPLH

j_call: TRBJ1-3
v_call: TRBV5-4
cdr3_length: 12
cdr3_aa: ASENRGSGNTIY

j_call: TRBJ2-3
v_call: TRBV27
cdr3_length: 14
cdr3_aa: ASSFMRGDGTDTQY

j_call: TRBJ2-1
v_call: TRBV6-5
cdr3_length: 12
cdr3_aa: ASKRLTGYNEQF

j_call: TRBJ2-7
v_call: TRBV30
cdr3_length: 13
cdr3_aa: AWSSGGGVIYEQY

j_call: TRBJ1-5
v_call: TRBV5-3
cdr3_length: 12
cdr3_aa: ARSLVTNTQPQH

j_call: TRBJ2-3
v_call: TRBV14
cdr3_length: 10
cdr3_aa: ASSHRGDTQY

j_call: TRBJ2-3
v_call: TRBV27
cdr3_length: 18
cdr3_aa: ASSSGWGSLAGGDVDTQY

j_call: TRBJ2-1
v_call: TRBV5-1
cdr3_length: 16
cdr3_aa: ASSLRLAGRGSDNEQF

j_call: TRBJ1-5
v_call: TRBV5-1
cdr3_length: 13
cdr3_aa: ASSTGQGEGQPQH

j_call: TRBJ2-5
v_call: TRBV20-1
cdr3_length: 8
cdr3_aa: SATRETQY

j_call: TRBJ2-7
v_call: TRBV6-5
cdr3_length: 12
cdr3_aa: ASSPSAPSYEQY

j_call: TRBJ2-3
v_call: TRBV29-1
cdr3_length: 13
cdr3_aa: SVRGRDRAPDTQY

j_call: TRBJ2-7
v_call: TRBV4-1
cdr3_length: 12
cdr3_aa: ASSQGQGSYEQY

j_call: TRBJ2-2
v_call: TRBV5-1
cdr3_length: 13
cdr3_aa: ASSLAPASTGELF

j_call: TRBJ1-1
v_call: TRBV28
cdr3_length: 12
cdr3_aa: ASSAGGFFPEAF

j_call: TRBJ2-5
v_call: TRBV6-6
cdr3_length: 13
cdr3_aa: ASSPGGGRKGAQY

j_call: TRBJ2-1
v_call: TRBV6-5
cdr3_length: 14
cdr3_aa: ASSYSAGGAYNEQF

j_call: TRBJ1-1
v_call: TRBV4-2
cdr3_length: 15
cdr3_aa: ASSQEVQGAVSTEAF

j_call: TRBJ1-6
v_call: TRBV6-5
cdr3_length: 13
cdr3_aa: ASSYAKGGNSPLH

j_call: TRBJ1-5
v_call: TRBV2
cdr3_length: 13
cdr3_aa: ASSAQVGYNQPQH

j_call: TRBJ2-7
v_call: TRBV15
cdr3_length: 11
cdr3_aa: ATSRDVGYEQY

j_call: TRBJ2-4
v_call: TRBV13
cdr3_length: 17
cdr3_aa: ASSASGTGTFLAKNIQY

j_call: TRBJ2-7
v_call: TRBV7-2
cdr3_length: 13
cdr3_aa: ASSLGGLASYEQY

j_call: TRBJ2-7
v_call: TRBV6-6
cdr3_length: 12
cdr3_aa: ASRTGHNFYEQY

j_call: TRBJ1-5
v_call: TRBV29-1
cdr3_length: 11
cdr3_aa: SVQSGRGQPQH

j_call: TRBJ2-7
v_call: TRBV9
cdr3_length: 16
cdr3_aa: ASSVALRRTGVNYEQY

j_call: TRBJ2-5
v_call: TRBV9
cdr3_length: 13
cdr3_aa: ASSASGTPEETQY

j_call: TRBJ2-7
v_call: TRBV7-8
cdr3_length: 16
cdr3_aa: ASSLAGLAGVIAYEQY

j_call: TRBJ1-4
v_call: TRBV4-1
cdr3_length: 14
cdr3_aa: ASSQDPPGGLEKLF

j_call: TRBJ1-5
v_call: TRBV30
cdr3_length: 13
cdr3_aa: AWARDAAESQPQH

j_call: TRBJ1-4
v_call: TRBV15
cdr3_length: 15
cdr3_aa: ATSRDQIGGFNEKLF

j_call: TRBJ1-5
v_call: TRBV19
cdr3_length: 16
cdr3_aa: ASSIGGRSGVWNQPQH

j_call: TRBJ1-1
v_call: TRBV25-1
cdr3_length: 12
cdr3_aa: ASTRQGATTEAF

j_call: TRBJ2-7
v_call: TRBV4-2
cdr3_length: 11
cdr3_aa: ASSQDPGGEQY

j_call: TRBJ1-6
v_call: TRBV4-1
cdr3_length: 13
cdr3_aa: ASSQTDYYNSPLH

j_call: TRBJ1-3
v_call: TRBV6-5
cdr3_length: 14
cdr3_aa: ASSYRVNPSGNTIY

j_call: TRBJ2-5
v_call: TRBV7-2
cdr3_length: 8
cdr3_aa: ASSVGPQY

j_call: TRBJ2-7
v_call: TRBV13
cdr3_length: 12
cdr3_aa: ASSHPWQSYEQY

j_call: TRBJ1-4
v_call: TRBV7-2
cdr3_length: 12
cdr3_aa: ASSPQGSGEKLF

j_call: TRBJ1-1
v_call: TRBV5-4
cdr3_length: 14
cdr3_aa: ASSRTGTGVGTEAF

j_call: TRBJ2-5
v_call: TRBV4-1
cdr3_length: 13
cdr3_aa: ASSQAGHMQETQY

j_call: TRBJ2-7
v_call: TRBV5-5
cdr3_length: 12
cdr3_aa: ASSPPGSQYEQY

j_call: TRBJ1-1
v_call: TRBV5-1
cdr3_length: 11
cdr3_aa: ASSLSPWTEAF

j_call: TRBJ1-2
v_call: TRBV6-1
cdr3_length: 13
cdr3_aa: ASSVEPGISYGYT